The 18 T cell receptor beta chains in this list originate from one sample, sequenced in a study of blood T cells in healthy people across ages. The authors ran a second PCR of about 6 to 11 cycles using a sample-barcoded 5' primer and a J-beta primer mix. TCRdb independently ran MiXCR on the 5' RACE reads; one entry per CDR3 protein. The table records about 1 million distinct CDR3 sequences, 35% to 50% of them present only once. Sequenced: blood. These receptors originate from an older woman in good health.

The rearrangement links TRBV6-4 to TRBJ2-1; TRBD2 matches 11 bases. Germline assignment: CDR1 MRHNA and CDR2 SNTAGT. CDR3 length: 15 amino acids. Trimming at V came to 6 bases and at J to 6 bases, leaving 7 bases not matched to a gene. The CDR3 spells CASSLLAGVTNEQFF. The CDR3 nucleotides are TGTGCCAGCAGCCTACTAGCGGGAGTTACCAATGAGCAGTTCTTC.

V and J are TRBV20-1 and TRBJ1-1; possible D gene TRBD1, 5 bases. The CDR3 is 12 residues long. Trimming stripped 6 bases from V and 6 bases from J, with 14 bases between. Germline-derived CDR1 and CDR2 are DFQATT and SNEGSKA (reference sequence). The CDR3: CSAQGTPSEAFF. The CDR3 nucleotides are TGCAGTGCCCAAGGGACTCCTTCTGAAGCTTTCTTT.

The genes are TRBV6-6 and TRBJ1-2, with a possible D match to TRBD1 (6 bases). The CDR3 totals 15 residues. Trimming pared 5 bases from V and 1 base from J, leaving 14 bases between. Germline values: CDR1 MNHNY, CDR2 SVGAGI (reference sequence). The CDR3 DNA reads as TGTGCCAGCAGTGATGGGGGCTTTGGTAACTATGGCTACACCTTC. Translated: CASSDGGFGNYGYTF.

The V call is TRBV14, the J call TRBJ2-1; 11 bases align to TRBD2. Trimming cost V 4 bases and J 5 bases; bases outside gene matches: 10. The CDR3 consists of 17 residues. Germline CDR1 SGHDN, CDR2 FVKESK. The CDR3 nucleotides are TGTGCCAGCAGCCCCTTGGGACTAGCGGAGAAACACAATGAGCAGTTCTTC. Its translation is CASSPLGLAEKHNEQFF.

The chain links TRBV27 to TRBJ1-2; weak D call: TRBD1 (5 bases). With 7 bases removed from V and 4 bases from J, the gap between germline ends came to 7 bases. The CDR3 is made up of 11 amino acids. The germline V gene encodes CDR1 MNHEY and CDR2 SMNVEV (reference sequence). This chain's CDR3 is CASIGAYGYTF. The CDR3 DNA sequence: TGTGCCAGCATCGGGGCCTATGGCTACACCTTC.

This chain links TRBV20-1 with TRBJ1-5; D is undetermined. This CDR3 contains 12 residues. The V gene's germline CDR1 is DFQATT and CDR2 SNEGSKA (reference sequence). Trimming shortened V by 7 bases and J by 1 base, and 8 bases separated the two germline ends. CDR3 sequence (DNA): TGCAGTGTAAGGCGAAGCAATCAGCCCCAGCATTTT. Translating gives CSVRRSNQPQHF.

This sequence joins TRBV13 and TRBJ1-1; D gene unclear. CDR3 length: 14 residues. Trimming removed 5 bases at V and 4 bases at J, with 14 bases between. Germline CDR1 and CDR2: PRHDT and FYEKMQ (reference sequence). This CDR3 is CASSARIGSTEAFF. As DNA, the CDR3 is TGTGCCAGCAGCGCAAGGATTGGTAGCACTGAAGCTTTCTTT.

The V gene is TRBV6-5, the J gene TRBJ2-5; perhaps D is TRBD1 or TRBD2 (5 bases each). The closer fit of TRBJ2-7 to the DNA end suggests the J call may be wrong. CDR3 length: 13 residues. The germline gives CDR1 MNHEY, CDR2 SVGAGI. The CDR3 here is CASSYDLGVEQYF. The DNA for the CDR3 is TGTGCCAGCAGTTACGACTTGGGGGTCGAGCAGTACTTC.

The sample holds a few counts of this clonotype. The J gene is TRBJ2-3, the V gene TRBV11-2, with D perhaps TRBD2 (7 bases). Trimming removed 2 bases from V and 4 bases from J, with 19 bases in between. Germline V gives CDR1 SGHAT, CDR2 FQNNGV. The CDR3 runs to 17 residues. This CDR3 reads CASSLKAGTRGADTQYF. CDR3 DNA: TGTGCCAGCAGCTTAAAAGCGGGGACCAGGGGTGCAGATACGCAGTATTTT.

V and J are TRBV27 and TRBJ2-2; maybe TRBD2 (5 bases). V gave up 6 bases and J gave up 5 bases, with 19 bases separating them. CDR1 and CDR2 from the germline V gene are MNHEY and SMNVEV (reference sequence). This CDR3 spans 16 amino acids. CDR3 loop: CASSPSAGEKTGELFF. The CDR3 region has the DNA TGTGCCAGCAGCCCCTCCGCCGGGGAGAAGACCGGGGAGCTGTTTTTT.

In this sample, this clonotype turned up a few times. This sequence joins TRBV7-8 and TRBJ2-5; no clear D. The germline gives CDR1 SGHVS, CDR2 FQNEAQ. Trimming took 5 bases from V and 5 from J, leaving 9 bases between them. The CDR3 extends over 12 amino acids. As DNA, the CDR3 is TGTGCCAGCAGCCGAATGGTGGAGACCCAGTACTTC. Translated: CASSRMVETQYF.

This clonotype was observed a handful of times. The rearrangement joins TRBV6-5 to TRBJ1-6; 7 bases fit TRBD1. The V gene end was trimmed by 2 bases and the J gene end by 6 bases; junction bases not matched to a gene: 4. CDR3 length: 15 amino acids. Germline CDR1 and CDR2: MNHEY and SVGAGI. Written as DNA, the CDR3 is TGTGCCAGCAGTTACGGGACAGTTCCTAATTCACCCCTCCACTTT. It translates to CASSYGTVPNSPLHF.

V is TRBV18 and J is TRBJ1-2; 7 nucleotides align to TRBD1. CDR1 and CDR2 (germline): KGHSH, LQKENI. The CDR3 totals 14 residues. Trimming cost V 2 bases and J 7 bases; bases outside gene matches: 7. CDR3 amino acids: CASSPARGRGGYTF. The CDR3 nucleotides are TGTGCCAGCTCACCAGCAAGGGGGCGAGGTGGCTACACCTTC.

This rearrangement joins TRBV20-1 to TRBJ2-7; possible D gene TRBD2, 6 bases. This CDR3 is built from 15 residues. Germline V lookup: CDR1 DFQATT, CDR2 SNEGSKA (reference sequence). Trimming left V 3 bases short and J 7 bases short, with 22 bases between. CDR3 sequence: CSASLAAVRGNEQYF. In DNA, the CDR3 is TGCAGTGCTAGTTTAGCGGCAGTACGGGGCAATGAGCAGTACTTC.

V usage is TRBV10-2 and J usage is TRBJ2-3, with a tentative D call TRBD2 (6 bases). With 6 bases removed from V and 4 bases from J, the gap between germline ends came to 14 bases. Germline lookup yields CDR1 WSHSY and CDR2 SAAADI. CDR3 size: 14 residues. CDR3 DNA sequence: TGCGCCAGCAGGGCGGGGCGGTCCGCAGATACGCAGTATTTT. Translated, it gives CASRAGRSADTQYF.

The chain has TRBV10-3 and TRBJ1-1; the D is unclear. V gave up 4 bases and J gave up 3 bases, with 12 bases separating them. Germline CDR1 is ENHRY and CDR2 is SYGVKD. The CDR3 is 14 amino acids. The CDR3 nucleotides are TGTGCCATCAGTGCTCAGGAATGGGACACTGAAGCTTTCTTT. Protein sequence: CAISAQEWDTEAFF.

The chain joins TRBV12-3 or TRBV12-4 to TRBJ2-3; weak D call: TRBD2 (6 bases). The CDR3 is made up of 16 amino acids. V was shortened by 6 bases and J by 4 bases, with 20 bases between the two germline ends. The CDR3 region is CASSYPSREGADTQYF. The CDR3 DNA sequence: TGTGCCAGCAGCTACCCATCGCGGGAAGGGGCAGATACGCAGTATTTT.

V usage is TRBV5-1 and J usage is TRBJ2-3; D is uncertain. The ends were cut back, 4 bases at V and 4 bases at J, with 10 bases in the middle. This CDR3 region has 13 residues. The V gene's germline CDR1 is SGHRS and CDR2 YFSETQ. Here the CDR3 DNA reads TGCGCCAGCAGCGTGGCCTCCCCAGATACGCAGTATTTT. It yields the protein CASSVASPDTQYF. The full variable domain, in which reference TRBV5-1 and TRBJ2-3 provide the parts outside the CDR3, is KAGVTQTPRYLIKTRGQQVTLSCSPISGHRSVSWYQQTPGQGLQFLFEYFSETQRNKGNFPGRFSGRQFSNSRSEMNVSTLELGDSALYLCASSVASPDTQYFGPGTRLTVL.